The 12 T cell receptor beta chains below come from one sample, sequenced in a study of shared clonotypes between healthy human individuals. TCRdb's copy holds only in-frame clones and misses some; the assay was immunoSEQ multiplex PCR. The table has millions of clones, about 92% seen once. The sample taken for sequencing was naive CD4+ T cells sorted from blood. Regarding subset: CD45RA+ positively selected. The receptors shown here come from a man younger than 30 in good health.

The rearrangement joins TRBV6-1 to TRBJ1-6; D is perhaps TRBD1 (6 bases). V was trimmed by 6 bases and J by 0 bases, leaving 9 bases between them. This CDR3 is 15 amino acids long. CDR1 and CDR2 (germline): MNHNS, SASEGT. The CDR3 region is CASRGGHSYNSPLHF. DNA of the CDR3: TGTGCCAGCAGGGGGGGGCACTCCTATAATTCACCCCTCCACTTT.

V is TRBV18 and J is TRBJ2-7; 8 bases align to TRBD1. The CDR3 has 15 residues. After removal of 0 bases from V and 2 bases from J, the junction contained 3 bases not matched to a gene. Germline V gene data show CDR1 as KGHSH and CDR2 as LQKENI. The DNA for the CDR3 is TGTGCCAGCTCACCACCGATGACAGGGGCCTACGAGCAGTACTTC. Amino acid sequence: CASSPPMTGAYEQYF.

CDR3 sequence: CASTPGATGANVLTF. CDR3 coding DNA: TGTGCCAGCACCCCCGGGGCTACTGGGGCCAACGTCCTGACTTTC. This chain connects TRBV6-1 to TRBJ2-6; D could derive from TRBD1 or TRBD2 (5 bases each). Germline-derived CDR1 and CDR2 are MNHNS and SASEGT. The CDR3 has 15 residues. Trimming shortened V by 7 bases and J by 2 bases, and 12 bases separated the two germline ends.

The CDR3 reads CASSGGQGVSDNSPLHF. In DNA form, the CDR3 reads TGTGCCAGCAGTGGGGGACAGGGGGTAAGCGATAATTCACCCCTCCACTTT. The chain has TRBV2 and TRBJ1-6, with 11 bases matching TRBD1. V trimming: 4 bases; J trimming: 5 bases; junction bases outside the gene matches: 7. CDR1 is SNHLY, CDR2 FYNNEI, per germline. The CDR3 spans 17 residues.

A word on this clone: This CDR3 is also generated by other DNA sequences in the sample. The chain is built from TRBV18 and TRBJ1-1; a possible D gene is TRBD1 (5 bases). The CDR3 runs to 13 residues. Trimming removed 6 bases at V and 1 base at J, with 9 bases between. Germline CDR1 reads KGHSH; CDR2 reads LQKENI. The CDR3 loop reads CASSRGGNTEAFF. CDR3 coding DNA: TGTGCCAGCTCCCGGGGGGGGAACACTGAAGCTTTCTTT. Full variable domain (missing parts from reference TRBV18 and TRBJ1-1): NAGVMQNPRHLVRRRGQEARLRCSPMKGHSHVYWYRQLPEEGLKFMVYLQKENIIDESGMPKERFSAEFPKEGPSILRIQQVVRGDSAAYFCASSRGGNTEAFFGQGTRLTVV.

The rearrangement joins TRBV5-5 to TRBJ2-2, with 7 bases matching TRBD1. This CDR3 contains 15 residues. The J segment lost 6 bases and the V segment lost 4 bases, leaving 9 bases of the junction unmatched. Germline CDR1 reads SGHKS; CDR2 reads YYEKEE (reference sequence). CDR3 coding DNA: TGTGCCAGCAGCGATCGACAGGGTGTCGCCGGGGAGCTGTTTTTT. It is translated as CASSDRQGVAGELFF.

This clone was picked up a small number of times. This same CDR3 is encoded by further DNA sequences in the sample. The chain links TRBV2 to TRBJ1-1; D is unclear. The CDR3 length is 11 residues. The germline gives CDR1 SNHLY, CDR2 FYNNEI. Trimming left V 2 bases short and J 7 bases short, with 5 bases between. CDR3 amino acids: CASSERVEAFF. CDR3 sequence (DNA): TGTGCCAGCAGTGAAAGGGTTGAAGCTTTCTTT. Drawing the rest from reference TRBV2 and TRBJ1-1, the complete variable domain is EPEVTQTPSHQVTQMGQEVILRCVPISNHLYFYWYRQILGQKVEFLVSFYNNEISEKSEIFDDQFSVERPDGSNFTLKIRSTKLEDSAMYFCASSERVEAFFGQGTRLTVV.

This clone was seen only once. The chain has TRBV6-1 and TRBJ1-4; a possible D gene is TRBD1 (5 bases). Looked up from germline, CDR1 is MNHNS and CDR2 is SASEGT. The CDR3 contains 14 residues. Trimming cost V 4 bases and J 4 bases, with 10 bases left between them. DNA for the CDR3: TGTGCCAGCAGTGTAGGGACGGGTAATGAAAAACTGTTTTTT. It specifies CASSVGTGNEKLFF.

As regards this clone: This specimen includes other DNA sequences encoding the same CDR3. V usage is TRBV19 and J usage is TRBJ2-7; 9 nucleotides match TRBD1. J gave up 3 bases and V 1 base, and 4 bases lay outside the gene matches. CDR3 length equals 15 residues. Looked up from germline, CDR1 is LNHDA and CDR2 is SQIVND (reference sequence). CDR3 region: CASSIAPGQGYEQYF. CDR3 DNA: TGTGCCAGTAGTATAGCTCCGGGACAGGGCTACGAGCAGTACTTC. Drawing the rest from reference TRBV19 and TRBJ2-7, the complete variable domain is DGGITQSPKYLFRKEGQNVTLSCEQNLNHDAMYWYRQDPGQGLRLIYYSQIVNDFQKGDIAEGYSVSREKKESFPLTVTSAQKNPTAFYLCASSIAPGQGYEQYFGPGTRLTVT.

The chain links TRBV6-4 to TRBJ1-2; 9 bases are a match to TRBD1. CDR1 and CDR2 (germline): MRHNA, SNTAGT. Losses at the gene ends were 5 bases for V and 2 bases for J; bases not matched to a gene: 9. The length of the CDR3 is 16 residues. The CDR3 DNA reads TGTGCCAGCAGTCCAACCACAGGGGGCCCCAACTATGGCTACACCTTC. Its translation: CASSPTTGGPNYGYTF.

V is TRBV27 and J is TRBJ1-1; D not certain. The CDR3 loop spans 14 amino acids. Germline assignment: CDR1 MNHEY and CDR2 SMNVEV (reference sequence). V was clipped by 2 bases and J by 1 base, with 8 bases between them. CDR3 in amino acids: CASSLNRANTEAFF. The CDR3 DNA reads as TGTGCCAGCAGTTTAAACCGAGCGAACACTGAAGCTTTCTTT.

The chain combines TRBV6-4 with TRBJ2-7; weak D call: TRBD1 (6 bases). CDR3 length equals 16 residues. V was pared by 3 bases and J by 1 base, with 16 bases between. The germline CDR1 and CDR2 sequences are MRHNA and SNTAGT. The CDR3 nucleotides read TGTGCCAGCAGTGAAATCCGGACAGAGCCTTCCTACGAGCAGTACTTC. Encoded protein: CASSEIRTEPSYEQYF.